This TCR beta chain was captured by sequencing in a study of blood T cell repertoires in COVID-19. At the level of the study: Some COVID-19 samples were acute and others convalescent; all came from the United States, Italy and Spain.

Germline CDR1 and CDR2: SNHLY and FYNNEI. The length of the CDR3 is 13 residues. The method was immunoSEQ multiplex PCR; TCRdb's version includes in-frame clones alone and lacks a portion of them. The data show under 300,000 clones, with around 88% seen just once and about an eighth held by the top ten. Patients in Seattle were enrolled during active infection, then followed longitudinally. Sequenced material: peripheral blood. The V and J genes are TRBV2 and TRBJ2-3; 8 nucleotides agree with TRBD2. This clonotype was obtained from a woman in her sixties or seventies with COVID-19, enrolled during active disease. This CDR3 reads CATLAGRTDTQYF. The CDR3, as DNA: TGTGCAACCTTAGCGGGGAGGACAGATACGCAGTATTTT.